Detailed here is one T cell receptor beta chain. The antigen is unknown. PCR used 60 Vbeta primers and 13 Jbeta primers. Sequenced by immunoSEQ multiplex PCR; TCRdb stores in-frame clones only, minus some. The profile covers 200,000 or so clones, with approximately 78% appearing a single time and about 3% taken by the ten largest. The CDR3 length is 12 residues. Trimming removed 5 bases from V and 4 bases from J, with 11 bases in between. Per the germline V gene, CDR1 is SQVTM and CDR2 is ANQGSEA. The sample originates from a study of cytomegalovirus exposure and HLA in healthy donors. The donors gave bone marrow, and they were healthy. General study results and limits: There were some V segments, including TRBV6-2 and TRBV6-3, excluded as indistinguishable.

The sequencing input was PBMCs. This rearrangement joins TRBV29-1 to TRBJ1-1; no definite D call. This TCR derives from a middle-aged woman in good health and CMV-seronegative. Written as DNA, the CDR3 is TGCAGCGTTCGCGACCCGGGCACTGAAGCTTTCTTT. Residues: CSVRDPGTEAFF.